This T cell receptor beta chain emerged from a study of monozygotic twins with inflammatory bowel disease. CDR3 size: 16 residues. The V gene's germline CDR1 is SGHAT and CDR2 FQNNGV. Study-wide results and caveats: Those with IBD had lower TCRbeta diversity (inverse Simpson) than their healthy co-twins did. The existence of one strong signal or clonotype linked to IBD lacked support. Among IBD patients, fewer clonotypes were shared with others than among healthy twins, especially with disease activity.

Turning to this clonotype: What it recognizes is unknown.

With no T cell sorting beforehand, total RNA was isolated from whole blood. Reanalyzing the 5' RACE reads, TCRdb keeps one entry per CDR3 protein, without DNA. Recorded for this sample: more than 350,000 distinct CDR3 sequences. The sequencing sample was made of blood. The receptor was isolated from a human donor with ulcerative colitis or Crohn's disease, or a healthy co-twin of an affected twin (not recorded which). J is TRBJ1-3 and V is TRBV11-2; absent DNA, TCRdb's TRBD1 call cannot be checked. CDR3 protein: CASSGLTGGGGNTIYF.